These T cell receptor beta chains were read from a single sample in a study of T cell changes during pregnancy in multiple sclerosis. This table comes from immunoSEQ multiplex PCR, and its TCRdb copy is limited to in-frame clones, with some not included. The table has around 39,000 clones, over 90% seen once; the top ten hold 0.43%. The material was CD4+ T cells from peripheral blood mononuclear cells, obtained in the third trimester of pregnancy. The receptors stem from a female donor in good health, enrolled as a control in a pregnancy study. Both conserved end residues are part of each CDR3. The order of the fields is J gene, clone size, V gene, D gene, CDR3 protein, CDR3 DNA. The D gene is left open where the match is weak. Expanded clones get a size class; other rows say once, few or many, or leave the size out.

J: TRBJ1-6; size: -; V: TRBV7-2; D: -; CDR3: CASSGQSSYNSPLHF; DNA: TGTGCCAGCAGCGGGCAAAGCTCCTATAATTCACCCCTCCACTTT
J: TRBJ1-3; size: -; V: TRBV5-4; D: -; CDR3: CASSLGSSGNTIYF; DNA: TGTGCCAGCAGCTTGGGCAGCTCTGGAAACACCATATATTTT
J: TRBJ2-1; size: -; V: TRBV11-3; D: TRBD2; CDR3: CASSLAAGGPTEQFF; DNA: TGTGCCAGCAGCTTAGCAGCGGGGGGGCCTACTGAGCAGTTCTTC
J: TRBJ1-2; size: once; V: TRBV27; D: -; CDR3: CASSLKQGANYGYTF; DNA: TGTGCCAGCAGTTTGAAACAGGGCGCTAACTATGGCTACACCTTC
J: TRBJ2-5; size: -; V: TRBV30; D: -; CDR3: CAWAPLWLEETQYF; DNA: TGTGCCTGGGCCCCACTTTGGCTGGAGGAGACCCAGTACTTC
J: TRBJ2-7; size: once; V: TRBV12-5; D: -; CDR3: CASGRSGLSSYEQYF; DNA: TGTGCTAGTGGACGTTCGGGGTTAAGCTCCTACGAGCAGTACTTC
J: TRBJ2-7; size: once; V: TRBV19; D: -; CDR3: CASSIESGAYEQYF; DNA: TGTGCCAGTAGTATAGAAAGCGGAGCCTACGAGCAGTACTTC
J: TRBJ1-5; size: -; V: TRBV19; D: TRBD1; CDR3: CASSISQGGQPQHF; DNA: TGTGCCAGTAGTATAAGCCAGGGGGGTCAGCCCCAGCATTTT
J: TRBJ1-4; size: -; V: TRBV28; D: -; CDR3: CASSTPGAREKLFF; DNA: TGTGCCAGCAGCACTCCAGGGGCAAGGGAAAAACTGTTTTTT
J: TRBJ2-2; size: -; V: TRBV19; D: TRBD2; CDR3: CASMRGGVNTGELFF; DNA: TGTGCCAGTATGCGCGGGGGGGTAAACACCGGGGAGCTGTTTTTT
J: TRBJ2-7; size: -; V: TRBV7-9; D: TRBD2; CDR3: CASSLAPDGGGEQYF; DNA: TGTGCCAGCAGCTTAGCGCCAGACGGGGGGGGCGAGCAGTACTTC
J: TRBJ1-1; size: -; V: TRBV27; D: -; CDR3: CASSLSRVRGTEAFF; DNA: TGTGCCAGCAGTTTAAGCAGGGTTCGTGGCACTGAAGCTTTCTTT
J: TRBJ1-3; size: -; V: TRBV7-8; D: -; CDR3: CASSLGPRGNTIYF; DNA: TGTGCCAGCAGCTTAGGCCCTCGGGGAAACACCATATATTTT
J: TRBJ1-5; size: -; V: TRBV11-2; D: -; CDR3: CASTPGEYRNQPQHF; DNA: TGTGCCAGCACCCCGGGGGAGTATCGCAATCAGCCCCAGCATTTT
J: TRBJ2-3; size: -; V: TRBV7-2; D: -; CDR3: CASSFGLADTQYF; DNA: TGTGCCAGCAGCTTCGGTCTCGCCGATACGCAGTATTTT
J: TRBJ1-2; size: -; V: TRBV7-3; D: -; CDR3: CASSLEGETGYTF; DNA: TGTGCCAGCAGCTTAGAGGGGGAGACTGGCTACACCTTC
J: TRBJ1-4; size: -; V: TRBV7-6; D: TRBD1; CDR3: CASSPGQRNEKLFF; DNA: TGTGCCAGCAGCCCGGGACAGAGGAATGAAAAACTGTTTTTT
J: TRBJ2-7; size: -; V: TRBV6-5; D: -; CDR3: CASSTGLSRPYEQYF; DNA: TGTGCCAGCAGTACGGGACTTTCTCGCCCCTACGAGCAGTACTTC
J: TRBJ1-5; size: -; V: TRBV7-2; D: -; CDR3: CASSLSTGPYSNQPQHF; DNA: TGTGCCAGCAGCTTAAGCACAGGGCCTTATAGCAATCAGCCCCAGCATTTT
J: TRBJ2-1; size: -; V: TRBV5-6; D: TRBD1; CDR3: CASSLAPGQGDNEQFF; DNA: TGTGCCAGCAGCTTGGCACCGGGACAGGGAGACAATGAGCAGTTCTTC
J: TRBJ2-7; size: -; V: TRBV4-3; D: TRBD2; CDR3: CASSQIHPAGPYEQYF; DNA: TGCGCCAGCAGCCAAATACATCCAGCGGGGCCCTACGAGCAGTACTTC
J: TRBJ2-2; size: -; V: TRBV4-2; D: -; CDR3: CASSHERGTNTGELFF; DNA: TGTGCCAGCAGCCACGAGAGGGGGACGAACACCGGGGAGCTGTTTTTT
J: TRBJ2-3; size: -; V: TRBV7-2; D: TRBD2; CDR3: CASSPKRRGAADTQYF; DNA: TGTGCCAGCAGCCCCAAAAGGCGGGGGGCCGCAGATACGCAGTATTTT
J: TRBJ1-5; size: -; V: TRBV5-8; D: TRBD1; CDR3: CARGQGADQPQHF; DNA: TGTGCCAGGGGACAGGGGGCGGATCAGCCCCAGCATTTT
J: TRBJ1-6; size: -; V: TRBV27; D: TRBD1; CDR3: CASSLVGKGAPDSPLHF; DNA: TGTGCCAGCAGTTTAGTCGGGAAGGGGGCCCCGGATTCACCCCTCCACTTT
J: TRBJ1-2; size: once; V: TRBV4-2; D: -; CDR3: CASREQGTYGYTF; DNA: TGTGCCAGCCGGGAACAGGGAACCTATGGCTACACCTTC
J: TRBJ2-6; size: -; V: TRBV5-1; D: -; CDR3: CASSLATGTEGANVLTF; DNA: TGCGCCAGCAGCTTGGCTACAGGGACGGAAGGGGCCAACGTCCTGACTTTC
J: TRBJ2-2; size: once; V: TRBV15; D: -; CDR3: CATSRTGTRNTGELFF; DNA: TGTGCCACCAGCAGAACCGGGACTCGGAACACCGGGGAGCTGTTTTTT
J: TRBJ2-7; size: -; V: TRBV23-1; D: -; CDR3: CASPRHNSYEQYF; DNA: TGCGCCAGCCCGCGACACAACTCCTACGAGCAGTACTTC
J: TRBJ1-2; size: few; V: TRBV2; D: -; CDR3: CASILYRGYTF; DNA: TGTGCCAGCATCCTCTATCGCGGCTACACCTTC
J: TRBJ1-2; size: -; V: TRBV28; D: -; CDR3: CASSLGRANYGYTF; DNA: TGTGCCAGCAGTTTGGGGAGGGCTAACTATGGCTACACCTTC
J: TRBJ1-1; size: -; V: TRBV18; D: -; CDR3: CASSPIGDLTEAFF; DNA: TGTGCCAGCTCACCGATAGGGGACTTGACTGAAGCTTTCTTT
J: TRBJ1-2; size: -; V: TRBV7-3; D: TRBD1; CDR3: CASSPHTGGFYGYTF; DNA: TGTGCCAGCAGTCCCCACACAGGGGGATTCTATGGCTACACCTTC
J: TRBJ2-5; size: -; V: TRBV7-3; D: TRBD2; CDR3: CASSELAGGLKTQYF; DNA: TGTGCCAGCAGCGAACTAGCGGGGGGGCTCAAGACCCAGTACTTC
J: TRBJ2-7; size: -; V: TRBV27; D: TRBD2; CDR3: CASGGVPNYEQYF; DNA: TGTGCCAGCGGGGGGGTTCCGAACTACGAGCAGTACTTC
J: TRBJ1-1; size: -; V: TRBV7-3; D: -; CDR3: CASSLSPGDTEAFF; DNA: TGTGCCAGCAGCTTAAGCCCGGGGGACACTGAAGCTTTCTTT
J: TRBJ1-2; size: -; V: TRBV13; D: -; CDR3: CASSFRGEAQKPAF; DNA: TGTGCCAGCAGCTTCCGGGGGGAAGCCCAGAAACCCGCCTTC
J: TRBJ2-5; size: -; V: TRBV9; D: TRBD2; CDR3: CASSVGTSGRETQYF; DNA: TGTGCCAGCAGCGTAGGTACTAGCGGTCGGGAGACCCAGTACTTC
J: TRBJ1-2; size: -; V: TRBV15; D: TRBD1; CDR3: CATSRVGQGAGYTF; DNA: TGTGCCACCAGCAGAGTGGGACAGGGGGCTGGCTACACCTTC
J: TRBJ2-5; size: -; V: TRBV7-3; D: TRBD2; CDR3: CASSLDSGTPKTQYF; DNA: TGTGCCAGCAGCTTGGATAGCGGGACCCCGAAGACCCAGTACTTC